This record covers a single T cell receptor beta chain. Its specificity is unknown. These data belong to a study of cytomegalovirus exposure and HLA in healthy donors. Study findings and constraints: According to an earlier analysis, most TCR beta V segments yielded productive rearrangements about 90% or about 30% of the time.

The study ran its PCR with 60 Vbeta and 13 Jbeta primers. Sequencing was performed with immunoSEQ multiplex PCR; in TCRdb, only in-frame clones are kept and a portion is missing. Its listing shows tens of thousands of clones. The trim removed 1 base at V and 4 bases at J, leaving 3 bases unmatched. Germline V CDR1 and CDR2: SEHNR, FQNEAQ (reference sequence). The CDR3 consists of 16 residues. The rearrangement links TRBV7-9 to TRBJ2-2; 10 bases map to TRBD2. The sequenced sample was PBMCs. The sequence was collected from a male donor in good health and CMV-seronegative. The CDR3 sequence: CASSLGLAGVTGELFF. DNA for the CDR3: TGTGCCAGCAGCTTAGGGCTAGCGGGAGTCACCGGGGAGCTGTTTTTT. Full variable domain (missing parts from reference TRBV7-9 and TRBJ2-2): DTGVSQNPRHKITKRGQNVTFRCDPISEHNRLYWYRQTLGQGPEFLTYFQNEAQLEKSRLLSDRFSAERPKGSFSTLEIQRTEQGDSAMYLCASSLGLAGVTGELFFGEGSRLTVL.